This T cell receptor (beta chain) was recorded in a study of blood T cells in healthy people across ages. This clonotype was recorded a few times. No antigen is known for it. V dropped 2 bases and J dropped 8 bases, with 10 bases sitting between them. The CDR3 consists of 14 residues. A second PCR, run for roughly 6 to 11 cycles, used a sample-barcoded 5' primer plus a J-beta primer mix. TCRdb re-called the 5' RACE reads with MiXCR, one entry per CDR3 protein. This sample has around 1,700,000 distinct CDR3 sequences; approximately 28% occur once, and the top ten carry roughly 8%. Study-level points and caveats: Observed TCR beta diversity showed a strong correlation with the percentage of naive T cells as measured by flow cytometry.

The chain recombines TRBV12-3 or TRBV12-4 with TRBJ1-6; D unclear. This receptor was obtained from a woman aged 30 to 39 in good health. Sequencing input: blood. The CDR3: CASSLLPGHSPLHF. CDR3 in DNA: TGTGCCAGCAGTTTATTGCCAGGTCATTCACCCCTCCACTTT.